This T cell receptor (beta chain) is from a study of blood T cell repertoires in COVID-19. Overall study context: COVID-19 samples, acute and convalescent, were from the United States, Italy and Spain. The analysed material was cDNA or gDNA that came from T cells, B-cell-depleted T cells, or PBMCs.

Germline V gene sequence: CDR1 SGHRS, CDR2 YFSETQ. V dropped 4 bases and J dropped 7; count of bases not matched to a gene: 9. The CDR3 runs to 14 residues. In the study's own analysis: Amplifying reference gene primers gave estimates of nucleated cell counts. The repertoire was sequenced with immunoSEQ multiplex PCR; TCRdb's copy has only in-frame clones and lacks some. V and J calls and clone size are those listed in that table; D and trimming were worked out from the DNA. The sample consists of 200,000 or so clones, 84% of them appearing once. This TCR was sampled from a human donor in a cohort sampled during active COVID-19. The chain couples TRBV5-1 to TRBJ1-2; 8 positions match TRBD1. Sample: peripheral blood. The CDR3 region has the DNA TGCGCCAGCAGCACTTGGGACAGGAGCGGTGGCTACACCTTC. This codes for CASSTWDRSGGYTF. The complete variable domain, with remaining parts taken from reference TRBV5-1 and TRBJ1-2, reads KAGVTQTPRYLIKTRGQQVTLSCSPISGHRSVSWYQQTPGQGLQFLFEYFSETQRNKGNFPGRFSGRQFSNSRSEMNVSTLELGDSALYLCASSTWDRSGGYTFGSGTRLTVV.